The TCR beta chain under discussion was sequenced for a study of cytomegalovirus exposure and HLA in healthy donors (dated by TCRdb to the late 2010s). The study in broad terms: According to a later analysis, one platform produced both the 100 to 150 validation repertoires and the roughly 650 repertoires of the first cohort. The study aimed to test whether cataloging public T cell receptors could reveal signatures of past pathogen exposure. Along with the roughly 670-subject first cohort, a separate validation cohort of around 120 different subjects was used. The study combined high-throughput TCR immunosequencing, statistical association of individual TCRs with disease status, and machine learning to predict cytomegalovirus infection status.

The donors belonged to the validation cohort of roughly 120 subjects, which was separate from the roughly 700-subject first cohort. The CDR3 has 16 amino acids, counting the end cysteine and phenylalanine. Only the CDR3 portion is preserved as DNA: 48 bases, with reading frame beginning at the first base. From V the trimming removes 5 bases and from J it removes 3 bases, while the gene matches leave 10 bases of the junction unaccounted for. CDR1 SEHNR and CDR2 FQNEAQ are derived from the germline V gene (reference sequence). Library generation was performed with the immunoSEQ multiplex PCR assay. The study's own analysis went as follows. A statistical classification framework was built to diagnose cytomegalovirus status from the catalog of TCR beta chain sequences. The clones in this table, taken by TCRdb from immuneACCESS, are in-frame only. Not every clone is retained; where verified, under half of the shortfall comes from an unresolved V gene, and the cause of the rest is unknown. Clonal size and the V and J genes are those of that table, whereas D and trimming came from the DNA. The sample table holds tens of thousands of clones, of which 85% to 95% were seen once. The biggest ten clones account for approximately 2.3% of the sample.

For this clone: Its antigen is still unknown. No qualities accompany the bases; no much larger clone lies one base away.

Study-wide conclusions, independent of this receptor: A later analysis lacked HLA typing for the validation cohort, so it scored co-occurrence in that cohort across all 120 or so repertoires. Most TCR sequences were seen in very few donors, while some public TCRs were found in many individuals. A few of the identified cytomegalovirus-associated TCR beta chains were confirmed in vitro to be specific for cytomegalovirus antigens. The authors suggested that the approach could potentially be generalized to other disease states and immunological phenotypes. The study listed approximately 160 TCR beta chains as associated with cytomegalovirus. In a later analysis, TCRs clustered in the first cohort were found to also tend to co-occur in the roughly 120 validation repertoires, with 94% of cluster scores above 0. The classifier was reported to diagnose cytomegalovirus status with high specificity and sensitivity in both the original and validation cohorts.

The sequencing input was PBMCs. The clonotype was recovered from a man younger than 35 in good health and CMV-seronegative. The chain couples TRBV7-9 to TRBJ2-7; TRBD1 lines up with 10 middle nucleotides. CDR3 sequence: CASSLWGQGSSYEQYF. The nucleotides are TGTGCCAGCAGCCTCTGGGGACAGGGGAGTAGCTACGAGCAGTACTTC.